The sequence of this TCR beta chain was determined in a study of spatial heterogeneity in lung cancer. In its sample, this clonotype was seen many times. Sample time point: sample taken at primary tumor resection. Donation came from roughly 72 patients with untreated early-stage non-small cell lung cancer. TCRs were sequenced from unsorted whole RNA of tumor, nontumor lung or PBMC. V shed 2 bases, J shed 4 bases, and the junction held 7 bases outside the gene matches. Looked up from germline, CDR1 is MNHEY and CDR2 is SVGAGI. The CDR3 contains 15 residues. TCRdb fed the 5' RACE reads into MiXCR, producing one record per CDR3 protein. The sample lists roughly 8,000 distinct CDR3 sequences; 8.6% were seen once.

Sequenced here: PBMCs, sampled at surgery. This receptor was taken from a male donor with early-stage non-small cell lung cancer. The rearrangement links TRBV6-5 to TRBJ1-2; 7 bases fit TRBD1. The CDR3 DNA reads TGTGCCAGCAGTTACCGAGGAGACAGGGCCTATGGCTACACCTTC. Encoded protein: CASSYRGDRAYGYTF.